This T cell receptor (beta chain) was found in a study of cytomegalovirus exposure and HLA in healthy donors. The PCR used 60 Vbeta and 13 Jbeta primers. Assay: immunoSEQ multiplex PCR; the TCRdb copy retains only in-frame clones and omits some. The data contain approximately 70,000 clones, 72% of them singletons. Points from the study as a whole: A missense DCLRE1C variant was associated with V- and J-gene trimming of TCR beta chains in a later analysis, and an independent cohort replicated the association. Listed as cytomegalovirus-associated were over 150 TCR beta chains.

Remarks on this clone: Its antigen is still unknown.

The sequence came from a middle-aged woman in good health and CMV-seropositive. What was sequenced was PBMCs.

DNA for the CDR3: TGTGCCAGCAGCTCGTACAGGAACAATCAGCCCCAGCATTTT. Protein sequence: CASSSYRNNQPQHF. This chain uses TRBV7-2 with TRBJ1-5, with D tentatively TRBD1 (5 bases). V shed 4 bases and J shed 3 bases, with 10 bases lying between them. The CDR3 has 14 amino acids. The germline gives CDR1 SGHTA, CDR2 FQGNSA.